This passage covers 8 T cell receptor beta chains from one sample sequenced in a study of T-cell reconstitution after alpha-beta-depleted transplantation in children. Unique molecular identifiers featured in how the TCRbeta library was prepared. TCRdb re-called the PCR reads with MiXCR, one entry per CDR3 protein. The sample includes more than 400,000 distinct CDR3 sequences, around two fifths of them seen just once. The specimen was PBMCs, collected before TCRalphabeta/CD19-depleted stem cell transplant. The receptors come from a girl aged 2-10 years with aplastic anemia, due to receive a stem cell transplant.

This chain connects TRBV6-1 to TRBJ2-3, with 14 bases identical to TRBD2. V shed 6 bases and J 6 bases; nucleotides not matched to a gene: 2. This CDR3 is 14 amino acids long. The V gene's germline CDR1 is MNHNS and CDR2 SASEGT. The CDR3: CASRTSGREDTQYF. DNA of the CDR3: TGTGCCAGCAGGACTAGCGGGAGGGAGGATACGCAGTATTTT.

This clonotype was observed a few times. The gene calls are TRBV20-1 and TRBJ1-5; 11 bases are a match to TRBD1. This CDR3 contains 14 residues. CDR1 DFQATT and CDR2 SNEGSKA come from the germline V gene (reference sequence). V trimming: 6 bases; J trimming: 7 bases; junction bases outside the gene matches: 8. This CDR3 reads CSAPGQGARQPQHF. The CDR3 DNA is TGCAGTGCCCCAGGACAGGGGGCAAGACAGCCCCAGCATTTT.

This clonotype was detected many times. The chain combines TRBV24-1 with TRBJ2-2; D is possibly TRBD1 or TRBD2 (5 bases each). Germline V gene lookup returns CDR1 KGHDR and CDR2 SFDVKD. V was trimmed by 7 bases and J by 9 bases, leaving 11 bases between them. CDR3 size: 12 residues. CDR3 amino acids: CATSLGPRELFF. Written as DNA, the CDR3 is TGTGCCACCAGCTTGGGACCGAGGGAGCTGTTTTTT.

V usage is TRBV28 and J usage is TRBJ2-1, with D maybe TRBD1 (6 bases). The germline V gene has CDR1 MDHEN and CDR2 SYDVKM. This CDR3 has 15 residues. Trimming removed 6 bases from V and 7 bases from J, with 19 bases in between. The CDR3: CASSNYPDRGNEQFF. The CDR3 DNA follows: TGTGCCAGCAGCAATTACCCGGACAGAGGTAATGAGCAGTTCTTC.

The V call is TRBV7-8, the J call TRBJ2-1, with TRBD2 identical over 9 bases. This CDR3 has 16 residues. Trimming at V came to 8 bases and at J to 3 bases, leaving 11 bases not matched to a gene. Germline-derived CDR1 and CDR2 are SGHVS and FQNEAQ. CDR3 in DNA: TGTGCCAGCGGACAAAGGACTAGCGCAATCTACAATGAGCAGTTCTTC. It is translated as CASGQRTSAIYNEQFF.

The chain recombines TRBV20-1 with TRBJ2-2, with 12 bases that match TRBD1. Unmatched junction bases numbered 8, after V lost 5 bases and J lost 7 bases. CDR1 DFQATT and CDR2 SNEGSKA come from the germline V gene (reference sequence). This CDR3 spans 15 amino acids. CDR3 protein: CSAPRDRGLIGELFF. Here the CDR3 DNA reads TGCAGTGCTCCCCGGGACAGGGGGCTGATCGGGGAGCTGTTTTTT.

This sequence joins TRBV12-3 or TRBV12-4 and TRBJ1-2; 11 bases map to TRBD1. Trimming cost V 6 bases and J 8 bases; bases outside gene matches: 11. This CDR3 has 15 residues. The CDR3 DNA is TGTGCCAGCAGCCAAACCCGGACAGGGGGCGGCGGCTACACCTTC. This sequence encodes CASSQTRTGGGGYTF.

The J gene is TRBJ2-4, the V gene TRBV20-1, with 12 bases matching TRBD2. Germline V gene lookup returns CDR1 DFQATT and CDR2 SNEGSKA (reference sequence). The CDR3 runs to 18 residues. With V trimmed by 0 bases and J by 1 base, 7 bases remained unmatched. CDR3 DNA: TGCAGTGCTAGAGATCTACTAGCGGGAGGAGAGGCCAAAAACATTCAGTACTTC. Its protein is CSARDLLAGGEAKNIQYF.